This T cell receptor beta chain was found in a study of T cells expressing NK-cell markers. TCRdb re-called the 5' RACE reads and shows each CDR3 protein once, DNA omitted. In all, the sample yields 350,000 to 400,000 distinct CDR3 sequences. This CDR3 contains 16 residues. Germline CDR1 reads SGHRS; CDR2 reads YFSETQ. For this clonotype: Antigen specificity is unknown.

General study findings and limits: Of CD8+ T cells, about 1.0-8% belonged to dominant NKG2C+ clonotypes in several donors.

The receptor comes from a woman between 50 and 59 years old in good health. The specimen sequenced was blood T cells: a sorted CD56 or NKG2C T cell subset, CD4+ or CD8+ T cells, or bulk PBMC T cells (not recorded which). The chain combines TRBV5-1 with TRBJ2-1; TCRdb indicates TRBD2, and absent DNA this call remains unverified. The chain's CDR3 is CASSLVVAGDGNEQFF.